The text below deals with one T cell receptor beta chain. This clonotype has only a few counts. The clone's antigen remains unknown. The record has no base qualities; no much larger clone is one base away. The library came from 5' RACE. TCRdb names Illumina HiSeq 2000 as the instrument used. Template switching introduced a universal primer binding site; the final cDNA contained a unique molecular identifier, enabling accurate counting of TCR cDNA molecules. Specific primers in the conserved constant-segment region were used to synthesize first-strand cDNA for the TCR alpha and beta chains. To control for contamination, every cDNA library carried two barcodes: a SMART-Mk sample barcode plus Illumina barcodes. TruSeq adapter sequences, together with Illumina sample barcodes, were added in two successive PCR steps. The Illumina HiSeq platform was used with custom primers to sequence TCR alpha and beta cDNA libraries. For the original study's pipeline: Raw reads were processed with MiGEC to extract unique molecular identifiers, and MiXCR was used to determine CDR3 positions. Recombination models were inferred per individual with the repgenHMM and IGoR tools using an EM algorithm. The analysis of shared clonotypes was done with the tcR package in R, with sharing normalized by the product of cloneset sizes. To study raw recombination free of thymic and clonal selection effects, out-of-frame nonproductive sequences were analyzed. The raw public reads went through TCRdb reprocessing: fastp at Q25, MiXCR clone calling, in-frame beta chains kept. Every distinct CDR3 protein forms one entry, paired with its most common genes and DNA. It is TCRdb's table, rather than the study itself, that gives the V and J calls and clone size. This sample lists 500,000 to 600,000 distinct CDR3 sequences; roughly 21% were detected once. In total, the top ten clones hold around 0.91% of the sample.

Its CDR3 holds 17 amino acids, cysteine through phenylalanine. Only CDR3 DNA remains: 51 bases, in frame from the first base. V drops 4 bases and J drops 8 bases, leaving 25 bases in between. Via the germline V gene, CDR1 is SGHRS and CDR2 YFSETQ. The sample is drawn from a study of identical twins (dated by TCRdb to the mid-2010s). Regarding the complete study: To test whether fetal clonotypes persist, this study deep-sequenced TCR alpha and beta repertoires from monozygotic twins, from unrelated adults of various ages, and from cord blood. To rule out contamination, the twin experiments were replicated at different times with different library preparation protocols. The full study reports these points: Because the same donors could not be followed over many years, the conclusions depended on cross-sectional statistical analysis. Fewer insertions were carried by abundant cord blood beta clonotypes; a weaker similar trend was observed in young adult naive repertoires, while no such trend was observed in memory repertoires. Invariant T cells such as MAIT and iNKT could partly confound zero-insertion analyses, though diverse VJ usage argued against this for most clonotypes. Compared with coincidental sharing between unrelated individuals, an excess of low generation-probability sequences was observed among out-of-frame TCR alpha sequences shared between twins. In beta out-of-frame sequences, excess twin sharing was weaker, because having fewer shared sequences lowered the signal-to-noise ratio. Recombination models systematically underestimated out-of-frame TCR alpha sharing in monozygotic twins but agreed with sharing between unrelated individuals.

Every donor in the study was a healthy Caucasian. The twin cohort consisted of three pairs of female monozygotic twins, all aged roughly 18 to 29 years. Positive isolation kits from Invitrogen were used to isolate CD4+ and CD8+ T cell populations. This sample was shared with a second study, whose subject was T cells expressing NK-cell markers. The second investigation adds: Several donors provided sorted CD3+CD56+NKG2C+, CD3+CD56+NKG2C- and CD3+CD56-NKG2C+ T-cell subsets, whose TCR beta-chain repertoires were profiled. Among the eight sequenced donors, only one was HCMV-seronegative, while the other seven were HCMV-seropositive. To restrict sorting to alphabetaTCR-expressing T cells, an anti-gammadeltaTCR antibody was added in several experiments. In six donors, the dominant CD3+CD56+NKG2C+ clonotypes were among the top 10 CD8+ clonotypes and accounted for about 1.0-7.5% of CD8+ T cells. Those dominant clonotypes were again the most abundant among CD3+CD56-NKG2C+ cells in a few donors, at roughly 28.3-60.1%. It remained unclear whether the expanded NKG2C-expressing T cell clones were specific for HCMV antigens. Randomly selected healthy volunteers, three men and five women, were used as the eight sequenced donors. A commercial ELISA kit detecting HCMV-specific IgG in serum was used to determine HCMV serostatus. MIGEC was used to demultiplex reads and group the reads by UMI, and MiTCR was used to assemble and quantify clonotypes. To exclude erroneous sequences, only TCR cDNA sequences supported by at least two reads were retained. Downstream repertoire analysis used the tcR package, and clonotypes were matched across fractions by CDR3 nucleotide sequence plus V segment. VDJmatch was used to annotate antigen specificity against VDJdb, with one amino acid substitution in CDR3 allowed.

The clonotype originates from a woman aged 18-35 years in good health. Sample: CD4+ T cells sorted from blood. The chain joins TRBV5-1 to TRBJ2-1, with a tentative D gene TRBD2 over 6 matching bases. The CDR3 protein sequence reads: CASSRGGGQDLWDEQFF. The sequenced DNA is TGCGCCAGCAGCAGGGGAGGTGGGCAGGACCTCTGGGATGAGCAGTTCTTC.